These T cell receptor beta chains were read from a single sample in a study of T cells in Graves' hyperthyroidism and ophthalmopathy. TCRdb re-called the multiplex PCR reads with MiXCR, one entry per CDR3 protein. The profile covers around 190,000 distinct CDR3 sequences, with around 16% appearing a single time and around 52% taken by the ten largest. The material sequenced was blood. These receptors were taken from a woman aged 45 to 65 with Graves' hyperthyroidism. Each CDR3 is given with its conserved first and last residue. A D gene is named only where the DNA matches it firmly. Size tells how often a clone was seen (once, few, many) or the class of an expanded clone, and some rows leave it out.

J gene,V gene,clone size,D gene,CDR3 DNA,CDR3 protein
TRBJ2-1,TRBV12-5,many,NA,TGTGCTAGTGGTTTGACACGACCCACCCAGGGTTACAATGAGCAGTTCTTC,CASGLTRPTQGYNEQFF
TRBJ2-2,TRBV5-8,many,TRBD2,TGTGCCAGCAGCTTGGAGCGGGGGACGAACACCGGGGAGCTGTTTTTT,CASSLERGTNTGELFF
TRBJ2-7,TRBV28,NA,NA,TGTGCCAGCAGTCCCGGGACGGCGACCTACGAGCAGTACTTC,CASSPGTATYEQYF
TRBJ1-4,TRBV20-1,NA,NA,TGCAGTGCCCATCCCGGGGGTCGGGAAAAACTGTTTTTT,CSAHPGGREKLFF
TRBJ2-1,TRBV5-6,many,NA,TGTGCCAGCAGCTTATCTCTTATTGGGTCCTCGTACAATGAGCAGTTCTTC,CASSLSLIGSSYNEQFF
TRBJ2-1,TRBV20-1,NA,NA,TGCAGTGCCGCCCCTGCGCCCAGCCTGGAAGACCAGTTCTTC,CSAAPAPSLEDQFF
TRBJ2-7,TRBV7-8,few,NA,TGTGCCAGCAGCTTAGTTGCAGGGTCGGACTACGAGCAGTACTTC,CASSLVAGSDYEQYF
TRBJ1-5,TRBV7-8,NA,NA,TGTGCCAGCAGCTTAACACCCTTGGGGGACCGCTTATTGAGGTCCCAGCATTTT,CASSLTPLGDRLLRSQHF
TRBJ2-7,TRBV6-1,NA,NA,TGTGCCATCTCCTTAGCTTTCCACGAGCAGTACTTC,CAISLAFHEQYF
TRBJ1-2,TRBV4-2,few,NA,TGTGCCAGCAGCCTACCGGGACACAACTATGGCTACACCTTC,CASSLPGHNYGYTF
TRBJ2-5,TRBV12-5,many,NA,TGTGCTAGTGGTTTGCTTGGGGAGACCCAGTACTTC,CASGLLGETQYF
TRBJ2-2,TRBV20-1,many,NA,TGCAGTGCTGCCACGGACACAGGCACCGGGGAGCTGTTTTTT,CSAATDTGTGELFF
TRBJ1-2,TRBV14,NA,NA,TGTGCCAGCAGCCAAGCGGACAGTTGGTATGGCTACACCTTC,CASSQADSWYGYTF
TRBJ2-7,TRBV11-2,many,NA,TGTGCCAGCAGCTTGGACCGGCAGGTCGCCGAGCAGTACTTC,CASSLDRQVAEQYF
TRBJ2-7,TRBV6-1,NA,NA,TGTGCCAGCAGTGAAAGAAGGGTCTCCTACGAGCAGTACTTC,CASSERRVSYEQYF
TRBJ1-5,TRBV19,few,NA,TGTGCCAGTAAGCGCAGTAGGTATCAGCCCCAGCATTTT,CASKRSRYQPQHF
TRBJ2-3,TRBV7-2,NA,NA,TGTGCCAGCAGCGAACAGGCGGGCCCAGATACGCAGTATTTT,CASSEQAGPDTQYF
TRBJ2-2,TRBV19,NA,NA,TGTGCCAGTAGTATACCGGGACAGAACACCGGGGAGCTGTTTTTT,CASSIPGQNTGELFF
TRBJ1-6,TRBV2,many,NA,TGTGCCAGCAGACTGACAGGCCCGAATTCACCCCTCCACTTT,CASRLTGPNSPLHF
TRBJ2-2,TRBV28,NA,NA,TGTGCCAGCAGTCGACTAGATGTGGGGGAGCTGTTTTTT,CASSRLDVGELFF
TRBJ2-1,TRBV3-1,many,TRBD1,TGTGCCAGCAGCCAAGGGACAGGGTCGCAGTTCTTC,CASSQGTGSQFF
TRBJ2-7,TRBV10-3,many,NA,TGTGCCATCAGTGAGCAATTATCCGAGCAGTACTTC,CAISEQLSEQYF
TRBJ1-5,TRBV20-1,few,NA,TGCAGTGCTAGAGAAGTAAGGGATAGCAATCAGCCCCAGCATTTT,CSAREVRDSNQPQHF
TRBJ1-2,TRBV7-9,many,NA,TGTGCCAGCAGCTTAGCGTCAGGGTTGGATGGCTACACCTTC,CASSLASGLDGYTF
TRBJ2-1,TRBV11-2,many,NA,TGTGCCAGCAGCTTTCACAGGGAGGGCTACAATGAGCAGTTCTTC,CASSFHREGYNEQFF
TRBJ2-1,TRBV11-3,many,TRBD2,TGTGCCAGCAGCCTCGGGGGGGCTTCCGAAGACAATGAGCAGTTCTTC,CASSLGGASEDNEQFF
TRBJ1-1,TRBV5-6,many,NA,TGTGCCAGCAGCTGGGAACAGGGCTACACTGAAGCTTTCTTT,CASSWEQGYTEAFF
TRBJ1-1,TRBV7-2,many,NA,TGTGCCAGCAGCCGGAGTTTGCGTGAAGCTTTCTTT,CASSRSLREAFF
TRBJ2-1,TRBV27,many,NA,TGTGCCAGCAGTTTAACGAGGAGCGTTGAGCAGTTCTTC,CASSLTRSVEQFF
TRBJ1-2,TRBV12-3/TRBV12-4,many,NA,TGTGCCAGCAGGGACAGAGACTATGGCTACACCTTC,CASRDRDYGYTF
TRBJ2-7,TRBV3-1,few,NA,TGTGCCAGCAGCCAACTTGTGACACACACCTACGAGCAGTACTTC,CASSQLVTHTYEQYF
TRBJ2-1,TRBV9,many,TRBD2,TGTGCCAGCAGCGTAGATCGTGCTAGCGGGAGGCCCTTCTACAATGAGCAGTTCTTC,CASSVDRASGRPFYNEQFF
TRBJ1-2,TRBV28,many,TRBD1,TGTGCCAGCAGTTGGCCAGGGGGTAACTATGGCTACACCTTC,CASSWPGGNYGYTF
TRBJ2-3,TRBV20-1,many,NA,TGCAGTGCTAGTAACGCCGCTAGCACAGATACGCAGTATTTT,CSASNAASTDTQYF
TRBJ2-1,TRBV6-1,many,NA,TGTGCCAGCAAGCCGGACGCCGCCTACAATGAGCAGTTCTTC,CASKPDAAYNEQFF
TRBJ2-3,TRBV9,many,NA,TGTGCCAGCAGAGCGGAAACTAGCACAGATACGCAGTATTTT,CASRAETSTDTQYF
TRBJ2-7,TRBV7-9,few,NA,TGTGCCAGCAGCTTAGTTGACAAACACTACGAGCAGTACTTC,CASSLVDKHYEQYF
TRBJ2-3,TRBV29-1,NA,TRBD1,TGCAGCGTGGCCGGGACAGGGGTCAGCACAGATACGCAGTATTTT,CSVAGTGVSTDTQYF
TRBJ2-1,TRBV5-1,many,NA,TGCGCCAGCAGCCCGTCAGGCCTAGCAAATGAGCAGTTCTTC,CASSPSGLANEQFF
TRBJ2-1,TRBV28,many,NA,TGTGCCAGCAGTTTATGGGATGAGCAGTTCTTC,CASSLWDEQFF
TRBJ2-5,TRBV12-3/TRBV12-4,NA,NA,TGTGCCAGCAGCTCCCTCGTAGAGACCCAGTACTTC,CASSSLVETQYF
TRBJ2-1,TRBV24-1,few,NA,TGTGCCACCAGCTTCTCAGGGGTGCATGAGCAGTTCTTC,CATSFSGVHEQFF
TRBJ2-5,TRBV7-2,NA,TRBD2,TGTGCCAGCAGCTTAGGACTAGCGGAAAAAGAGACCCAGTACTTC,CASSLGLAEKETQYF
TRBJ1-6,TRBV14,NA,TRBD1,TGTGCCAGCAGCCAAGCGGGACAGGGCCATTCACCCCTCCACTTT,CASSQAGQGHSPLHF